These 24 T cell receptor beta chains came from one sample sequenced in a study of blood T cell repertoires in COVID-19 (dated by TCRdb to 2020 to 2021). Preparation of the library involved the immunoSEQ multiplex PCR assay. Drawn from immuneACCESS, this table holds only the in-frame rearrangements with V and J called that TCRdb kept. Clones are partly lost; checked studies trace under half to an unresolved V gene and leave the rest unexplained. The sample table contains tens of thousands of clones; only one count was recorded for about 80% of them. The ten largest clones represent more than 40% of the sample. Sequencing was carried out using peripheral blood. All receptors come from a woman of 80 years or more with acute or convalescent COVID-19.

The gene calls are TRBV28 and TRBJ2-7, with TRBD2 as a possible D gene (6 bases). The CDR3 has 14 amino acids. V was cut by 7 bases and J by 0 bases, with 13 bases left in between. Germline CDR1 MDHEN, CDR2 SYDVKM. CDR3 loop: CASKSGGSSYEQYF. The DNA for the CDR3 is TGTGCCAGCAAGAGCGGAGGGAGCTCCTACGAGCAGTACTTC.

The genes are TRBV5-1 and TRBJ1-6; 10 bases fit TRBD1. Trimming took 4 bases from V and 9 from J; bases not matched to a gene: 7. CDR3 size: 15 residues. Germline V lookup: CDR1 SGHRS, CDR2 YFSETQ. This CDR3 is CASSAEGQGSSPLHF. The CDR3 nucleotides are TGCGCCAGCAGCGCCGAGGGACAGGGGAGTTCACCCCTCCACTTT. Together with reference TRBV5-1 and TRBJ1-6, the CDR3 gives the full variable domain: KAGVTQTPRYLIKTRGQQVTLSCSPISGHRSVSWYQQTPGQGLQFLFEYFSETQRNKGNFPGRFSGRQFSNSRSEMNVSTLELGDSALYLCASSAEGQGSSPLHFGNGTRLTVT.

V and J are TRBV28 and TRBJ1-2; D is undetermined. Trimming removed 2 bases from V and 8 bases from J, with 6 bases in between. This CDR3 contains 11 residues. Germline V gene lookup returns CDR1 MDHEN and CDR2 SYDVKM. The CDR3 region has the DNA TGTGCCAGCAGTTTAGGGGAGGGCTACACCTTC. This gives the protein CASSLGEGYTF.

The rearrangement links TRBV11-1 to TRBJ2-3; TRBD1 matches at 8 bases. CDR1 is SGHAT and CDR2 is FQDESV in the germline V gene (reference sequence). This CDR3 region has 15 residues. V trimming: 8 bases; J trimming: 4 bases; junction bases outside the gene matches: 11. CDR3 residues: CASRTWTGSADTQYF. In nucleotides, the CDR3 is TGTGCCAGCCGTACCTGGACAGGGTCAGCAGATACGCAGTATTTT. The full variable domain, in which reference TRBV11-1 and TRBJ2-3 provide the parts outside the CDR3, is EAEVAQSPRYKITEKSQAVAFWCDPISGHATLYWYRQILGQGPELLVQFQDESVVDDSQLPKDRFSAERLKGVDSTLKIQPAELGDSAMYLCASRTWTGSADTQYFGPGTRLTVL.

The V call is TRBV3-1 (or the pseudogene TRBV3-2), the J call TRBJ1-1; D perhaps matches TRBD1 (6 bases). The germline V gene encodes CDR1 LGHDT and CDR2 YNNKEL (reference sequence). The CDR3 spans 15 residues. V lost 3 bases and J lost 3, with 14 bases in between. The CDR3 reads CASSHRQGPYTEAFF. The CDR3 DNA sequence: TGTGCCAGCAGCCATCGTCAGGGGCCCTACACTGAAGCTTTCTTT.

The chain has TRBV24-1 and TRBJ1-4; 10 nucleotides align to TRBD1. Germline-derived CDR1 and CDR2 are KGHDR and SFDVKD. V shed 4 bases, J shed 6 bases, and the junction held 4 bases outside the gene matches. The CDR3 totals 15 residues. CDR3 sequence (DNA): TGTGCCACCAGTGAATCCGGGACAGGGGATGAAAAACTGTTTTTT. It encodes CATSESGTGDEKLFF.

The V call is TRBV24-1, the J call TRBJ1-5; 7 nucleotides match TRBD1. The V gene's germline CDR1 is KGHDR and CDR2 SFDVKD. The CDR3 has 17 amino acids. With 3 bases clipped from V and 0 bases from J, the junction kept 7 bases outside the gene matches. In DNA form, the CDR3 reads TGTGCCACCAGTGATCGACAGGGATGGGCTAGCAATCAGCCCCAGCATTTT. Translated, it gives CATSDRQGWASNQPQHF.

The DNA for the CDR3 is TGTGCCAGCAGTCGATCCCTACTAGCGGGACTCACAGATACGCAGTATTTT. It yields the protein CASSRSLLAGLTDTQYF. This sequence joins TRBV6-6 and TRBJ2-3; TRBD2 agrees at 10 bases. CDR1 and CDR2 from the germline V gene are MNHNY and SVGAGI (reference sequence). CDR3 size: 17 residues. Trimming at V came to 5 bases and at J to 2 bases, leaving 10 bases not matched to a gene.

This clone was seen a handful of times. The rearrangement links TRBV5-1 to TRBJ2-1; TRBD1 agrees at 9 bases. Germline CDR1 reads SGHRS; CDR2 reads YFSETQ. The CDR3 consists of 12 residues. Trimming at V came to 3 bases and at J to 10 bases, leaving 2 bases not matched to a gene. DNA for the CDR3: TGCGCCAGCAGCTCCGGGACAGGGGAGCAGTTCTTC. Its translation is CASSSGTGEQFF.

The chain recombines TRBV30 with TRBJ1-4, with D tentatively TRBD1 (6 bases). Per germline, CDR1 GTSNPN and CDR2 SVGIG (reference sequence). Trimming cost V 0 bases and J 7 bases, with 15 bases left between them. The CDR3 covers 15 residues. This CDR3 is CAWSVTRGGGEKLFF. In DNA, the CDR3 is TGTGCCTGGAGTGTAACCAGGGGTGGGGGTGAAAAACTGTTTTTT.

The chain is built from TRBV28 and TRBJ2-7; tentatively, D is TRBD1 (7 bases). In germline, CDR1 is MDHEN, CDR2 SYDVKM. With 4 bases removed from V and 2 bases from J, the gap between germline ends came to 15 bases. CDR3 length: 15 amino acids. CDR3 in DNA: TGTGCCAGCAGTTCTGGCAGGGGGGCTCCCTACGAGCAGTACTTC. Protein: CASSSGRGAPYEQYF. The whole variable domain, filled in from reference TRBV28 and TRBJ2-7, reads DVKVTQSSRYLVKRTGEKVFLECVQDMDHENMFWYRQDPGLGLRLIYFSYDVKMKEKGDIPEGYSVSREKKERFSLILESASTNQTSMYLCASSSGRGAPYEQYFGPGTRLTVT.

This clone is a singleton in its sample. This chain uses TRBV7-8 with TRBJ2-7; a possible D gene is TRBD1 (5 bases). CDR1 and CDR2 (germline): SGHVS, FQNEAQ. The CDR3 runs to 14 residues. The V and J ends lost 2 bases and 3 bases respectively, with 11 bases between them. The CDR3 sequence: CASSLRTGFYEQYF. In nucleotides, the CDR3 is TGTGCCAGCAGCTTACGTACAGGCTTCTACGAGCAGTACTTC.

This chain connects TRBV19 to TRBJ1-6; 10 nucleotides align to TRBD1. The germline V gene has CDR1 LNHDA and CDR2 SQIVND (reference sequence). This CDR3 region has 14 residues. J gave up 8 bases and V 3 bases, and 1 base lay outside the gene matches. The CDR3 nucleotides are TGTGCCAGTAGTATTGGGACAGGGGATTCACCCCTCCACTTT. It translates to CASSIGTGDSPLHF.

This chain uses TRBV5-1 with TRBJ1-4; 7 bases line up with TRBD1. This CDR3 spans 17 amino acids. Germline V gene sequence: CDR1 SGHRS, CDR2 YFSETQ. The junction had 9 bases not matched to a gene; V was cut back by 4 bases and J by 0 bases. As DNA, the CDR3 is TGCGCCAGCAGCGGAGCTCCGGGACAGACAACTAATGAAAAACTGTTTTTT. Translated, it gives CASSGAPGQTTNEKLFF.

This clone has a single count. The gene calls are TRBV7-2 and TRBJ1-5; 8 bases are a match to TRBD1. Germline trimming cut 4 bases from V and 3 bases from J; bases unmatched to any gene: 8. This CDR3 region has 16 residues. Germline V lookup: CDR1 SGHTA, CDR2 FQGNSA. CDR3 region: CASSSGDRRTNQPQHF. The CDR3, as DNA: TGTGCCAGCAGCTCCGGGGACAGGAGAACCAATCAGCCCCAGCATTTT.

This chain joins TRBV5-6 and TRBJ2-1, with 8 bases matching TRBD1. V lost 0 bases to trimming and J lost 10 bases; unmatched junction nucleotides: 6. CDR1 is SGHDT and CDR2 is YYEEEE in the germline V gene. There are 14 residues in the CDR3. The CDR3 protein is CASSLGTGGWEQFF. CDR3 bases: TGTGCCAGCAGCTTGGGAACAGGGGGATGGGAGCAGTTCTTC.

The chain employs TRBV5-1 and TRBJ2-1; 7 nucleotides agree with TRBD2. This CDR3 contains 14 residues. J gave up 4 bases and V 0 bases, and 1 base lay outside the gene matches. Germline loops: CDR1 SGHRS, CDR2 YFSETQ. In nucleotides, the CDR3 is TGCGCCAGCAGCTTGGAGGGAGGGTACAATGAGCAGTTCTTC. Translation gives CASSLEGGYNEQFF.

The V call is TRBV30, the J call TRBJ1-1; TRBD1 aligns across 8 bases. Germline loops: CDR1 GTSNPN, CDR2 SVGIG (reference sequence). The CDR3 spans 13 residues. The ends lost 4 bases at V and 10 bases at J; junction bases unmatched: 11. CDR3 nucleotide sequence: TGTGCCTGGAACCAAGACAGGGGAGGGGGAGCTTTCTTT. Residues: CAWNQDRGGGAFF. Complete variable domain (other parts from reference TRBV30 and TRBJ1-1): SQTIHQWPATLVQPVGSPLSLECTVEGTSNPNLYWYRQAAGRGLQLLFYSVGIGQISSEVPQNLSASRPQDRQFILSSKKLLLSDSGFYLCAWNQDRGGGAFFGQGTRLTVV.

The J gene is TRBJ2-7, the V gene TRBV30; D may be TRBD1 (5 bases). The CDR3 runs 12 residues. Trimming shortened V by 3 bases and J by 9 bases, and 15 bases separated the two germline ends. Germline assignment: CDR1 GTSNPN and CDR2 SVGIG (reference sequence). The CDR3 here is CAWRSQGWVQYF. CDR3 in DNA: TGTGCCTGGAGATCTCAGGGATGGGTGCAGTACTTC.

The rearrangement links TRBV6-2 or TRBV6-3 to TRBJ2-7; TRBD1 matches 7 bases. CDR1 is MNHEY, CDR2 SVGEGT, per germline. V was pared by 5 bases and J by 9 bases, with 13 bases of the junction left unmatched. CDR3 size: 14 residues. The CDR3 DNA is TGTGCCAGCAGTCCCGGGACAGCCCCCCGAGTGCAGTACTTC. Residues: CASSPGTAPRVQYF.

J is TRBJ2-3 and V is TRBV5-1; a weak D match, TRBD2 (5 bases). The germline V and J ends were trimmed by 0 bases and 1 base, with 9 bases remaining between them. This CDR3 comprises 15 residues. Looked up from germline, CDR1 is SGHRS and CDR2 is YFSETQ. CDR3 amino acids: CASSLEGDGTDTQYF. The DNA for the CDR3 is TGCGCCAGCAGCTTGGAGGGAGATGGCACAGATACGCAGTATTTT.

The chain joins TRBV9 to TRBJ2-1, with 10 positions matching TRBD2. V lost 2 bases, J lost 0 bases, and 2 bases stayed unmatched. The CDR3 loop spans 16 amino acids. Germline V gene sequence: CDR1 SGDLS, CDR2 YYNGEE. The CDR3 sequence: CASSVLAGASYNEQFF. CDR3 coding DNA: TGTGCCAGCAGCGTCCTAGCGGGGGCCTCCTACAATGAGCAGTTCTTC.

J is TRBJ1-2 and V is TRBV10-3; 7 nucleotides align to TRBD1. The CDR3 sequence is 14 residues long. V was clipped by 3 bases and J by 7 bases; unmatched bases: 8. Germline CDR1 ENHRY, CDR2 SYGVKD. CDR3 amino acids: CAISEEGGSGGYTF. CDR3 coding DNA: TGTGCCATCAGTGAAGAAGGGGGCTCTGGTGGCTACACCTTC.

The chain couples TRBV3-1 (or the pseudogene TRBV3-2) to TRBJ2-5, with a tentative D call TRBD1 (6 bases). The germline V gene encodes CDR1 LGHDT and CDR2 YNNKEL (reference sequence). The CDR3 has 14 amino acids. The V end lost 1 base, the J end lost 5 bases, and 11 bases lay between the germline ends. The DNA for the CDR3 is TGTGCCAGCAGCCAAGCTACAGGGTTCGAGACCCAGTACTTC. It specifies CASSQATGFETQYF.